Below, 3 T cell receptor beta chains from the same sample are listed, as sequenced in a study of OX40 agonist ivuxolimab in advanced cancers. This table comes from immunoSEQ multiplex PCR, and its TCRdb copy is limited to in-frame clones, with some not included. The data hold 45,000 to 65,000 clones, with 85% to 90% observed a single time. The specimen was CD4+ or CD8+ T cells sorted from blood, collected in a trial of the OX40 agonist ivuxolimab. The source of these receptors is an adult with an advanced solid tumor such as melanoma, head and neck, liver or kidney cancer.

V and J are TRBV18 and TRBJ2-7; D perhaps matches TRBD1 (6 bases). In germline, CDR1 is KGHSH, CDR2 LQKENI. The CDR3 sequence is 14 residues long. The V end was cut by 3 bases, the J end by 4 bases, with 13 bases between. The CDR3 DNA sequence: TGTGCCAGCTCACCCCTCGGCCAGGGGTACGAGCAGTACTTC. The encoded protein is CASSPLGQGYEQYF.

The V call is TRBV19, the J call TRBJ2-1; 7 bases map to TRBD2. There are 15 residues in the CDR3. Germline CDR1 and CDR2: LNHDA and SQIVND (reference sequence). The V gene end was trimmed by 5 bases and the J gene end by 0 bases; junction bases not matched to a gene: 4. The CDR3 bases are TGTGCCAGTAGTCCGGGACTAACCTCCTACAATGAGCAGTTCTTC. Its translation is CASSPGLTSYNEQFF. Based on the CDR3 plus reference TRBV19 and TRBJ2-1, the full variable domain is DGGITQSPKYLFRKEGQNVTLSCEQNLNHDAMYWYRQDPGQGLRLIYYSQIVNDFQKGDIAEGYSVSREKKESFPLTVTSAQKNPTAFYLCASSPGLTSYNEQFFGPGTRLTVL.

The chain is built from TRBV9 and TRBJ2-3; unclear D gene. The CDR3 is made up of 14 amino acids. Trimming took 0 bases from V and 4 from J, leaving 9 bases between them. Germline V gives CDR1 SGDLS, CDR2 YYNGEE. The CDR3 loop reads CASSVGGMADTQYF. The CDR3 DNA reads as TGTGCCAGCAGCGTAGGAGGAATGGCAGATACGCAGTATTTT.